What follows are 7 T cell receptor beta chains derived from one specimen sequenced in a study of T cells in Graves' hyperthyroidism and ophthalmopathy. RNA transcripts yielded amplified TCR beta CDR3 regions. The TCR CDR3 was amplified in a first-round RT-PCR using the HTBI primer set. One entry per CDR3 protein results from TCRdb running MiXCR on the multiplex PCR reads. Altogether almost 600,000 distinct CDR3 sequences are present, more than 45% being singletons, with the ten largest covering more than 7.5%. Sequenced input: peripheral blood or thyroid tissue (not recorded which). The receptors derive from a woman aged 18-35 years with Graves' hyperthyroidism.

The CDR3 DNA is TGTGCCAGCAGCGCCGGGAACAGCCTAACGTGGGAGACCCAGTACTTC. Translated: CASSAGNSLTWETQYF. The chain combines TRBV11-1 with TRBJ2-5; perhaps TRBD2 as D (5 bases). V dropped 5 bases and J dropped 5 bases, with 21 bases sitting between them. CDR1 is SGHAT and CDR2 is FQDESV in the germline V gene (reference sequence). The CDR3 sequence is 16 residues long. The variable domain in full, completed from reference TRBV11-1 and TRBJ2-5, reads EAEVAQSPRYKITEKSQAVAFWCDPISGHATLYWYRQILGQGPELLVQFQDESVVDDSQLPKDRFSAERLKGVDSTLKIQPAELGDSAMYLCASSAGNSLTWETQYFGPGTRLLVL.

Ten or more counts support this clonotype. The chain couples TRBV7-2 to TRBJ2-7, with TRBD2 matching 12 bases. This CDR3 is 17 amino acids long. V shed 4 bases and J 1 base; nucleotides not matched to a gene: 8. Per the germline V gene, CDR1 is SGHTA and CDR2 is FQGNSA. The CDR3 region is CASSWTSGAYDSYEQYF. DNA for the CDR3: TGTGCCAGCAGCTGGACTAGCGGGGCTTACGATTCCTACGAGCAGTACTTC.

As regards this clonotype: With a much larger clone just one base away, this may be a read error. The chain is built from TRBV7-9 and TRBJ1-1, with D uncertain. Germline V CDR1 and CDR2: SEHNR, FQNEAQ (reference sequence). This CDR3 has 14 amino acids. Trimming removed 8 bases from V and 0 bases from J, with 13 bases in between. The CDR3 loop is CASSPPGLNTEAFF. The CDR3 DNA is TGTGCCAGCTCACCGCCGGGATTGAACACTGAAGCTTTCTTT.

The J gene is TRBJ1-2, the V gene TRBV7-2; no firm D call. Germline CDR1 and CDR2: SGHTA and FQGNSA. The CDR3 has 13 residues. V dropped 8 bases and J dropped 4 bases, with 14 bases sitting between them. The CDR3 nucleotides are TGTGCCAGCGGGCGGGAAAGATCCTATGGCTACACCTTC. It translates to CASGRERSYGYTF. Using reference TRBV7-2 and TRBJ1-2 for the parts outside the CDR3, the full variable domain is GAGVSQSPSNKVTEKGKDVELRCDPISGHTALYWYRQSLGQGLEFLIYFQGNSAPDKSGLPSDRFSAERTGGSVSTLTIQRTQQEDSAVYLCASGRERSYGYTFGSGTRLTVV.

This clonotype was detected many times. The chain carries TRBV20-1 and TRBJ2-5; the match to TRBD2 covers 7 bases. V trimming: 7 bases; J trimming: 4 bases; junction bases outside the gene matches: 3. This CDR3 contains 11 residues. Germline V CDR1 and CDR2: DFQATT, SNEGSKA (reference sequence). The CDR3 sequence is CSGGSRETQYF. CDR3 in DNA: TGCAGTGGCGGGAGTCGAGAGACCCAGTACTTC.

CDR3 in DNA: TGTGCCAGCAGCTTAGAACCGGGGGCGCGGGAGACCCAGTACTTC. Its translation: CASSLEPGARETQYF. The V gene is TRBV7-2, the J gene TRBJ2-5; tentatively, D is TRBD1 or TRBD2 (6 bases each). Germline values: CDR1 SGHTA, CDR2 FQGNSA. CDR3 length: 15 residues. V lost 1 base and J 5 bases, leaving 14 bases between the germline ends.

This clonotype was counted between two and nine times. V usage is TRBV27 and J usage is TRBJ2-2, with D maybe TRBD1 (5 bases). V was shortened by 5 bases and J by 1 base, with 11 bases between the two germline ends. Germline CDR1 is MNHEY and CDR2 is SMNVEV (reference sequence). CDR3 length equals 15 residues. CDR3 sequence: CASSPGSLNTGELFF. DNA for the CDR3: TGTGCCAGCAGTCCAGGGTCCCTGAACACCGGGGAGCTGTTTTTT.